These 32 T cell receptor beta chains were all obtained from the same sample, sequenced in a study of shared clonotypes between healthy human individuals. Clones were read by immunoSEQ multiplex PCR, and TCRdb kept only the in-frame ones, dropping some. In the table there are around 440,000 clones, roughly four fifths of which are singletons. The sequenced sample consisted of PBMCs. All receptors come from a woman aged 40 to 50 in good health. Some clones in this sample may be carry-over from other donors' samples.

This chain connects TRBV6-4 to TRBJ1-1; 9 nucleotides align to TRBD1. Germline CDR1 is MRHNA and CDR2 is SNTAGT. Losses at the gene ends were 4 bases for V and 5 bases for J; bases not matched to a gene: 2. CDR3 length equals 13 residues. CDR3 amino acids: CASSVDRGTEAFF. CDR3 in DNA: TGTGCCAGCAGTGTCGACAGGGGGACTGAAGCTTTCTTT.

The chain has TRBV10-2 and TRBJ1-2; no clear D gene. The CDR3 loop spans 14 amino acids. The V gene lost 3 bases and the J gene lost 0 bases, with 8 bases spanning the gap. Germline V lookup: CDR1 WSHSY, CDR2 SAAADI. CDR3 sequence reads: CASSDSPSNYGYTF. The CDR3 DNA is TGCGCCAGCAGTGATTCGCCTTCTAACTATGGCTACACCTTC.

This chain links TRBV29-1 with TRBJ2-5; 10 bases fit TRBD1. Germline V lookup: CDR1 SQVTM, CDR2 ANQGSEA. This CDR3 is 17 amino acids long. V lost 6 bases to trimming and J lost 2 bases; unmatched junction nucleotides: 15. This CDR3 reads CSVPGQGEVGIQETQYF. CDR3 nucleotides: TGCAGCGTCCCCGGACAGGGGGAGGTAGGGATTCAAGAGACCCAGTACTTC.

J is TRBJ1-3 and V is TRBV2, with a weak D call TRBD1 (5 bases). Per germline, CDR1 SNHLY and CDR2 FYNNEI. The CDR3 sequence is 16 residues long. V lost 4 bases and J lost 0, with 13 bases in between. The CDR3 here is CASSATGTASGNTIYF. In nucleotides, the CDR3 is TGTGCCAGCAGTGCCACCGGGACGGCCTCTGGAAACACCATATATTTT.

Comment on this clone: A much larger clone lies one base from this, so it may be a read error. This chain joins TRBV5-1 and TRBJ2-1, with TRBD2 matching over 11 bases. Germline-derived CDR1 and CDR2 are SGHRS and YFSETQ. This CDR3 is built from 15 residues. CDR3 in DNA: TGCGCCAGCAACTTGGGGACTAGCGGATACAATGAGCAGTTCTTC. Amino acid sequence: CASNLGTSGYNEQFF.

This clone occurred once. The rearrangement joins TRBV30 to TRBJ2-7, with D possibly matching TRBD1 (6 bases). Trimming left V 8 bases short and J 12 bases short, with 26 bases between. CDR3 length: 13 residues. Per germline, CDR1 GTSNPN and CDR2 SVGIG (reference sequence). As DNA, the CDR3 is TGTGCCAGACAATCACTTCGACAGGTCGGGCCGTACTTC. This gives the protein CARQSLRQVGPYF.

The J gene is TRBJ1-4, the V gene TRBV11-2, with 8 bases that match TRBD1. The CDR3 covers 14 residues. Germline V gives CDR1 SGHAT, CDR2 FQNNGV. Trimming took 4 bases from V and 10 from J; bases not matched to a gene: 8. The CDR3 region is CASSSPDRGGKLFF. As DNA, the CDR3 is TGTGCCAGCAGCTCGCCTGACAGGGGAGGAAAACTGTTTTTT.

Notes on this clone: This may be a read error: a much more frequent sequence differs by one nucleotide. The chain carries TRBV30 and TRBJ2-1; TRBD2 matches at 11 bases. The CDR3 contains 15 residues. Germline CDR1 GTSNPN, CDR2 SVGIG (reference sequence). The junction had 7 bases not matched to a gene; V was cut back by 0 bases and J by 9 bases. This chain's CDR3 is CAWSVLVTSGTEQFF. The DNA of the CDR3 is TGTGCCTGGAGTGTACTCGTGACTAGCGGGACTGAGCAGTTCTTC. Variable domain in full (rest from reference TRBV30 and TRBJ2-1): SQTIHQWPATLVQPVGSPLSLECTVEGTSNPNLYWYRQAAGRGLQLLFYSVGIGQISSEVPQNLSASRPQDRQFILSSKKLLLSDSGFYLCAWSVLVTSGTEQFFGPGTRLTVL.

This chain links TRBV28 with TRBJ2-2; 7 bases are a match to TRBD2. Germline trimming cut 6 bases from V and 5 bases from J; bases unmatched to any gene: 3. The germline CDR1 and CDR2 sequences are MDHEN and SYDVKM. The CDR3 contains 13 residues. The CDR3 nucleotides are TGTGCCAGCAGCCAACTAGCGACCGGGGAGCTGTTTTTT. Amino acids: CASSQLATGELFF.

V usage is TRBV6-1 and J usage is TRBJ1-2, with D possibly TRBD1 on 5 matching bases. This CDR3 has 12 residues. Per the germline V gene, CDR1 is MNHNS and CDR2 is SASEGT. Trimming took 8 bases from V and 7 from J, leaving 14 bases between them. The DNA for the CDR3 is TGTGCCAGCGGAATACAGGTCCGTGGCTACACCTTC. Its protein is CASGIQVRGYTF.

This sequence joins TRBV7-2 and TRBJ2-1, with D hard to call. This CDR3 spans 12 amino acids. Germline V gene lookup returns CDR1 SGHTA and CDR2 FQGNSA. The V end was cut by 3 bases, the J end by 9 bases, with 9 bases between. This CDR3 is CASSFRAIEQFF. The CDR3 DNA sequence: TGTGCCAGCAGCTTTCGGGCGATTGAGCAGTTCTTC.

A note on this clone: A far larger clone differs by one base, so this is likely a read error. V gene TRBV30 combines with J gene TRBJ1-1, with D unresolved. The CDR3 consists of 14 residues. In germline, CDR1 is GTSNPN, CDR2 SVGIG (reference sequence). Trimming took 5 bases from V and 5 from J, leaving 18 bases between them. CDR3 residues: CAWSKPRFTTEAFF. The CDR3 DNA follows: TGTGCCTGGTCCAAACCCAGGTTCACGACTGAAGCTTTCTTT. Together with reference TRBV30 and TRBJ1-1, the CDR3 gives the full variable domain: SQTIHQWPATLVQPVGSPLSLECTVEGTSNPNLYWYRQAAGRGLQLLFYSVGIGQISSEVPQNLSASRPQDRQFILSSKKLLLSDSGFYLCAWSKPRFTTEAFFGQGTRLTVV.

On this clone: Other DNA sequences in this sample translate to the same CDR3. The CDR3 loop reads CASSSGENTEAFF. The CDR3 DNA sequence: TGTGCCAGCAGTTCCGGGGAGAACACTGAAGCTTTCTTT. This chain joins TRBV6-4 and TRBJ1-1; D not resolved. CDR1 is MRHNA and CDR2 is SNTAGT in the germline V gene. This CDR3 has 13 residues. V was shortened by 5 bases and J by 1 base, with 8 bases between the two germline ends.

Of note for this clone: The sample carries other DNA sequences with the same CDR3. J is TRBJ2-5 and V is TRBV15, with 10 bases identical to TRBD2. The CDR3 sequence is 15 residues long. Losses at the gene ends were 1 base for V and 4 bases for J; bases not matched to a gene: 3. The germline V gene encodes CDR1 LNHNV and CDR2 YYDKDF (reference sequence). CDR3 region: CATSRALAGTETQYF. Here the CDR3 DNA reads TGTGCCACCAGCAGAGCACTAGCGGGAACAGAGACCCAGTACTTC.

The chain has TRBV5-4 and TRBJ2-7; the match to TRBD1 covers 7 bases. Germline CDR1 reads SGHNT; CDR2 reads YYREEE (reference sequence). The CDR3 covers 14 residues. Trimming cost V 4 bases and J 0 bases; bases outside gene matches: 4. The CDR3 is CASSETGSSYEQYF. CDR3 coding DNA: TGTGCCAGCAGCGAGACAGGGAGCTCCTACGAGCAGTACTTC.

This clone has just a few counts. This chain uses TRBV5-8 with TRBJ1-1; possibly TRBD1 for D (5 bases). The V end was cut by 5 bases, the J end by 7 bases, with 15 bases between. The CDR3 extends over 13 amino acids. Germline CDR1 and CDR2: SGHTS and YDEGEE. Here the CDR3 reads CASRPRGQIEAFF. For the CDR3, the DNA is TGTGCCAGCAGACCTAGGGGCCAGATTGAAGCTTTCTTT.

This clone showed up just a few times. The CDR3 protein is CASISGTANTGELFF. DNA for the CDR3: TGTGCCAGTATTTCCGGGACAGCAAACACCGGGGAGCTGTTTTTT. The chain recombines TRBV19 with TRBJ2-2, with 7 nucleotides matching TRBD1. The CDR3 totals 15 residues. V was pared by 7 bases and J by 2 bases, with 7 bases of the junction left unmatched. CDR1 and CDR2 (germline): LNHDA, SQIVND (reference sequence).

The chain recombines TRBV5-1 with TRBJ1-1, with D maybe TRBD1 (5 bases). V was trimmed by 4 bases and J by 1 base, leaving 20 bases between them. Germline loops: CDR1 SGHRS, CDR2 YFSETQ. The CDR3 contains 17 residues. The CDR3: CASSVIGGFGTNTEAFF. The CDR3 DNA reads TGCGCCAGCAGCGTCATTGGTGGGTTTGGGACGAACACTGAAGCTTTCTTT.

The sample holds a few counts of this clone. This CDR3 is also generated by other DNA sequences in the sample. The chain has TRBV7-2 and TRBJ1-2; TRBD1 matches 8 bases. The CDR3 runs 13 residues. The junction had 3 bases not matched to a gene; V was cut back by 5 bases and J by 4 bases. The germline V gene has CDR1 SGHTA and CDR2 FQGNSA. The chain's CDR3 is CASSGDRRYGYTF. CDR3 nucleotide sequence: TGTGCCAGCAGCGGGGACAGGCGCTATGGCTACACCTTC. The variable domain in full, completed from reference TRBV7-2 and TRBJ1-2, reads GAGVSQSPSNKVTEKGKDVELRCDPISGHTALYWYRQSLGQGLEFLIYFQGNSAPDKSGLPSDRFSAERTGGSVSTLTIQRTQQEDSAVYLCASSGDRRYGYTFGSGTRLTVV.

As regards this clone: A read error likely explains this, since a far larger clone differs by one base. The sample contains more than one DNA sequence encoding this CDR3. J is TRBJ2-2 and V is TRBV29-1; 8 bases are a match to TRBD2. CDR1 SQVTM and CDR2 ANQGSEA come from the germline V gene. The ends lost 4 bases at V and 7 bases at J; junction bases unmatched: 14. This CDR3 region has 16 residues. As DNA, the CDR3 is TGCAGCGTTGTAGGTGGTCCAGCGGGAGCCAGCGGGGAGCTGTTTTTT. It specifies CSVVGGPAGASGELFF.

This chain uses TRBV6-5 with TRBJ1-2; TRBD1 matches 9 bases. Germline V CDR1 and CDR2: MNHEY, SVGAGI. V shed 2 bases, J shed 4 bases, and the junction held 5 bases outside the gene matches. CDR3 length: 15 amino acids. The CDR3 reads CASSYNSGQGYGYTF. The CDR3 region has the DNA TGTGCCAGCAGTTACAACTCGGGACAGGGCTATGGCTACACCTTC.

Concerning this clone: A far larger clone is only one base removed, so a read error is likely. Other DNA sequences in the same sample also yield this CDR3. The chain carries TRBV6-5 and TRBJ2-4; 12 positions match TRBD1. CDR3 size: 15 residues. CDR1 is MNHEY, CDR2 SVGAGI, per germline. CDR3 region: CASNRDRGPGNIQYF. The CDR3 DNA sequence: TGCGCCAGCAACCGGGACAGGGGGCCGGGAAACATTCAGTACTTC.

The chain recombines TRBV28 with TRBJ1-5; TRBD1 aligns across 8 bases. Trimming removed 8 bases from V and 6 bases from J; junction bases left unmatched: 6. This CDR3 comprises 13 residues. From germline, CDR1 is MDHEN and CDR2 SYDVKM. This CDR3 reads CASWSRGRQPQHF. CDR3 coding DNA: TGTGCCAGCTGGTCCAGGGGGCGTCAGCCCCAGCATTTT. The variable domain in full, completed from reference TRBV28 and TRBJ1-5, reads DVKVTQSSRYLVKRTGEKVFLECVQDMDHENMFWYRQDPGLGLRLIYFSYDVKMKEKGDIPEGYSVSREKKERFSLILESASTNQTSMYLCASWSRGRQPQHFGDGTRLSIL.

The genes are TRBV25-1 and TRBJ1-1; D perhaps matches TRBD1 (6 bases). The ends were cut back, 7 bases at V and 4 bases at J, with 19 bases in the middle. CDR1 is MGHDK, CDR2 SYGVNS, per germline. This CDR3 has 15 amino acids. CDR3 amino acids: CASTGGGGASTEAFF. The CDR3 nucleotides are TGTGCCAGCACCGGCGGGGGGGGCGCATCCACTGAAGCTTTCTTT.

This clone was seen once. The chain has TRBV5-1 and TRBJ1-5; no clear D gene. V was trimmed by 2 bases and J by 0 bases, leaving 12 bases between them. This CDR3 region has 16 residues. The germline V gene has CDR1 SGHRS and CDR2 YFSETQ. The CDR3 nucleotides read TGCGCCAGCAGCTTTTTTGAGACCCGTAGCAATCAGCCCCAGCATTTT. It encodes CASSFFETRSNQPQHF.

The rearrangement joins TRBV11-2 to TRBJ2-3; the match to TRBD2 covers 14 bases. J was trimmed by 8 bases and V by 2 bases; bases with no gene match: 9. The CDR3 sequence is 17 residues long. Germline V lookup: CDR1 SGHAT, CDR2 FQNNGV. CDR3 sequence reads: CASSLSPGLAGAGTQYF. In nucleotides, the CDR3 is TGTGCCAGCAGCTTAAGCCCGGGACTAGCGGGAGCGGGTACGCAGTATTTT.

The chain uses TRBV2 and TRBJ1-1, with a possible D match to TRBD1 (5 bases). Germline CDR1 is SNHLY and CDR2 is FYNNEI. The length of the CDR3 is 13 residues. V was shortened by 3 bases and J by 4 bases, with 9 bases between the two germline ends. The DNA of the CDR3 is TGTGCCAGCAGTGAGGGGGTGGGCACTGAAGCTTTCTTT. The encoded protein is CASSEGVGTEAFF.

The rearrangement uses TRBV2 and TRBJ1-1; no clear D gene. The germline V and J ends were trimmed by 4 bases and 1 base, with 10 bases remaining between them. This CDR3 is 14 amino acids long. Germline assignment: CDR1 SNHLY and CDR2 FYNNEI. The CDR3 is CASSGTARNTEAFF. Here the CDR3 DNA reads TGTGCCAGCAGTGGAACAGCCCGGAACACTGAAGCTTTCTTT.

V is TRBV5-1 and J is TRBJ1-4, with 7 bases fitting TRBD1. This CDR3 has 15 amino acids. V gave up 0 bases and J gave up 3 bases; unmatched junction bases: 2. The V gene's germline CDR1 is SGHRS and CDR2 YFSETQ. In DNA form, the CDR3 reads TGCGCCAGCAGCTTGGGGACAGGACCTAATGAAAAACTGTTTTTT. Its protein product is CASSLGTGPNEKLFF.

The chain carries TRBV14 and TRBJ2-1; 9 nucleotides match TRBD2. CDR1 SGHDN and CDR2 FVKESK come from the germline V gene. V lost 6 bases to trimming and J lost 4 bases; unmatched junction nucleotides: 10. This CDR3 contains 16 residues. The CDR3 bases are TGTGCCAGCAGAAGTAGCGGGGGCCTTTTTTACAATGAGCAGTTCTTC. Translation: CASRSSGGLFYNEQFF.

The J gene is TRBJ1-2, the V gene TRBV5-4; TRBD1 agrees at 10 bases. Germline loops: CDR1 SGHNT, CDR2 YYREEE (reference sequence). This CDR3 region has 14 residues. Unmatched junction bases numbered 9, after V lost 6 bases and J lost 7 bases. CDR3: CASNLDRGLSGYTF. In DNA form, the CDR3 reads TGTGCCAGCAATCTCGACAGGGGGCTAAGTGGCTACACCTTC.

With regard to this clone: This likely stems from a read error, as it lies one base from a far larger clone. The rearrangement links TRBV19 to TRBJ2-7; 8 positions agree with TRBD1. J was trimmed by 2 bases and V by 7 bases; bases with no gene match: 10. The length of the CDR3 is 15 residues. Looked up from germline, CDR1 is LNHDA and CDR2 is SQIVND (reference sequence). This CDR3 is CASTQGTGGPYEQYF. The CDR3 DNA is TGTGCCAGTACCCAGGGGACAGGAGGACCCTACGAGCAGTACTTC.